Described below is a single T cell receptor beta chain sequence and its context. Its antigen is not known. This specimen belongs to a study of regulatory T cells in long-lasting Graves disease. General study results and limits: Newly diagnosed disease favored TRBV20-1 and TRBJ2-1 over persistent disease.

This CDR3 contains 14 residues. Losses at the gene ends were 6 bases for V and 2 bases for J; bases not matched to a gene: 5. Germline assignment: CDR1 MNHNS and CDR2 SASEGT. Noted time point: persistent/refractory GD, antithyroid drugs over 5 years with positive TRAb. Isolated PBMC RNA provided the starting material for the TCR library. Libraries of TCR beta came from iRepertoire HTBI primers plus Arm-PCR of CDR3 regions. MiXCR, applied by TCRdb to the multiplex PCR reads, yields one record per CDR3 protein. The sample has 650,000 to 700,000 distinct CDR3 sequences, 25% to 35% seen once. This chain connects TRBV6-1 to TRBJ2-3; 7 bases map to TRBD2. This specimen was peripheral blood mononuclear cells (PBMCs), taken when the disease was refractory, from a patient treated with antithyroid drugs. The receptor comes from a female donor with Graves disease. CDR3 residues: CASRGLGHTDTQYF. CDR3 nucleotide sequence: TGTGCCAGCAGAGGACTAGGACACACAGATACGCAGTATTTT.